Sequencing of this T cell receptor beta chain was carried out in a study of blood T cell repertoires in COVID-19. At the level of the study: Material from acute and convalescent COVID-19 was sourced from the United States, Italy and Spain.

Details on this clone: The same CDR3 is also encoded by other DNA sequences in this sample.

The protocol was immunoSEQ multiplex PCR, while the TCRdb copy is restricted to in-frame clones and leaves out a portion. The repertoire includes under 250,000 clones, about 81% of them detected once, and less than 6% sits in the top ten. This CDR3 comprises 13 residues. The germline V gene has CDR1 SEHNR and CDR2 FQNEAQ (reference sequence). V was trimmed by 1 base and J by 4 bases, leaving 5 bases between them. The sequenced sample was peripheral blood. The clonotype originates from a woman between 65 and 79 years old with COVID-19, enrolled during active disease. The chain employs TRBV7-9 and TRBJ2-1; D ambiguous. The chain's CDR3 is CASSLDSYNEQFF. Written as DNA, the CDR3 is TGTGCCAGCAGCTTAGACAGTTACAATGAGCAGTTCTTC. Full variable domain (remainder filled in from reference TRBV7-9 and TRBJ2-1): DTGVSQNPRHKITKRGQNVTFRCDPISEHNRLYWYRQTLGQGPEFLTYFQNEAQLEKSRLLSDRFSAERPKGSFSTLEIQRTEQGDSAMYLCASSLDSYNEQFFGPGTRLTVL.